The rows below give T cell receptor beta chains drawn from one sample of a study of blood T cell repertoires in COVID-19. Libraries were prepared by immunoSEQ multiplex PCR; TCRdb keeps only in-frame clonotypes and omits some of them. This sample carries about 45,000 clones, roughly 80% of them seen once, and the ten largest clones take roughly 42%. Material: peripheral blood. These receptors were taken from a human donor in a cohort sampled during active COVID-19. The CDR3 runs from the conserved cysteine through the conserved F or W. Each record gives: D gene, clone size, J gene, V gene, CDR3 DNA, CDR3 protein. The D gene is left open where the match is weak. Clone size is shown for a subset of rows, as once, few, many or a class of expanded clone.

d_gene: TRBD1
abundance: .
j_gene: TRBJ2-7
v_gene: TRBV5-1
CDR3nt: TGCGCCAGCAGCCGTCAGGGACAGGGGTACGAGCAGTACTTC
CDR3aa: CASSRQGQGYEQYF

d_gene: TRBD1
abundance: .
j_gene: TRBJ2-5
v_gene: TRBV2
CDR3nt: TGTGCCAGCAGTGAAGAGGGGGCAGACGGGTACTTC
CDR3aa: CASSEEGADGYF

d_gene: .
abundance: .
j_gene: TRBJ1-3
v_gene: TRBV5-6
CDR3nt: TGTGCCAGCAGCTTGGCCCAATCTGGAAACACCATATATTTT
CDR3aa: CASSLAQSGNTIYF

d_gene: TRBD1
abundance: .
j_gene: TRBJ2-1
v_gene: TRBV7-9
CDR3nt: TGTGCCACGCCGACAGGGTCTGGCAATGAGCAGTTCTTC
CDR3aa: CATPTGSGNEQFF

d_gene: TRBD2
abundance: few
j_gene: TRBJ2-3
v_gene: TRBV24-1
CDR3nt: TGTGCCACCAGTGCAAGCGGGGGAGTCGCAGATACGCAGTATTTT
CDR3aa: CATSASGGVADTQYF

d_gene: .
abundance: few
j_gene: TRBJ1-1
v_gene: TRBV6-5
CDR3nt: TGTGCCAGCCGAAGCCGACAGCTCCAGAACACTGAAGCTTTCTTT
CDR3aa: CASRSRQLQNTEAFF

d_gene: TRBD2
abundance: .
j_gene: TRBJ2-3
v_gene: TRBV7-2
CDR3nt: TGTGCCAGCAGCCCTGTGGGGCGGGGGGGTGCGGATACGCAGTATTTT
CDR3aa: CASSPVGRGGADTQYF

d_gene: .
abundance: .
j_gene: TRBJ1-5
v_gene: TRBV19
CDR3nt: TGTGCCAGTAGAGTCGGGGTTAGCAATCAGCCCCAGCATTTT
CDR3aa: CASRVGVSNQPQHF

d_gene: .
abundance: .
j_gene: TRBJ1-3
v_gene: TRBV9
CDR3nt: TGTGCCAGCAGCGTAGCTTCCAGGGCCAGCTCTGGAAACACCATATATTTT
CDR3aa: CASSVASRASSGNTIYF

d_gene: TRBD2
abundance: .
j_gene: TRBJ2-5
v_gene: TRBV2
CDR3nt: TGTGCCAGCAGTGAATTTATTGGGACTAGCCACGAGACCCAGTACTTC
CDR3aa: CASSEFIGTSHETQYF

d_gene: .
abundance: .
j_gene: TRBJ1-2
v_gene: TRBV3-1/TRBV3-2
CDR3nt: TGTGCCAGCAGCCAAGATTATTTGGGCTACACCTTC
CDR3aa: CASSQDYLGYTF